Presented here are 32 T cell receptor beta chains from one specimen sequenced in a study of T cell responses to AZD1222 COVID-19 vaccine. Clones were sequenced by immunoSEQ multiplex PCR, and TCRdb holds only the in-frame ones, with some missing. The sample has 60,000 to 100,000 clones; about 91% are singletons. Material: peripheral blood, obtained on day 0 of MenACWY control vaccination. Receptors originate from an adult in good health.

The chain has TRBV18 and TRBJ2-7; TRBD1 aligns across 8 bases. Germline trimming cut 3 bases from V and 2 bases from J; bases unmatched to any gene: 3. The CDR3 consists of 14 residues. Germline V lookup: CDR1 KGHSH, CDR2 LQKENI. The CDR3 nucleotides are TGTGCCAGCTCACCCGGACAGGGCCCCTACGAGCAGTACTTC. Translation gives CASSPGQGPYEQYF.

This clone came up once. J is TRBJ2-5 and V is TRBV7-6, with D uncertain. Germline lookup yields CDR1 SGHVS and CDR2 FNYEAQ. Trimming cost V 2 bases and J 2 bases, with 12 bases left between them. This CDR3 region has 15 residues. The CDR3 protein is CASSLTTLGQETQYF. The CDR3 DNA is TGTGCCAGCAGCTTAACTACCCTAGGGCAAGAGACCCAGTACTTC.

This rearrangement joins TRBV9 to TRBJ2-5; 7 bases line up with TRBD1. Looked up from germline, CDR1 is SGDLS and CDR2 is YYNGEE. The CDR3 totals 14 residues. The V segment lost 0 bases and the J segment 5 bases; nucleotides outside the gene matches: 4. This chain's CDR3 is CASSVGQGWETQYF. In DNA form, the CDR3 reads TGTGCCAGCAGCGTAGGACAGGGCTGGGAGACCCAGTACTTC.

V is TRBV6-5 and J is TRBJ1-2, with D uncertain. V lost 2 bases and J lost 6, with 7 bases in between. The germline gives CDR1 MNHEY, CDR2 SVGAGI. This CDR3 spans 12 amino acids. In DNA form, the CDR3 reads TGTGCCAGCAGTTACCAAGGGAATGGCTACACCTTC. This encodes CASSYQGNGYTF.

The chain couples TRBV5-6 to TRBJ2-1; 8 bases are shared with TRBD1. V was clipped by 0 bases and J by 6 bases; unmatched bases: 11. This CDR3 is built from 17 residues. Germline CDR1 is SGHDT and CDR2 is YYEEEE. CDR3 amino acids: CASSLDRRGRHSNEQFF. The DNA of the CDR3 is TGTGCCAGCAGCTTGGACCGCAGGGGGCGACACTCCAATGAGCAGTTCTTC.

The chain uses TRBV9 and TRBJ2-3; 9 bases agree with TRBD2. Per germline, CDR1 SGDLS and CDR2 YYNGEE. CDR3 length: 16 residues. Trimming removed 3 bases from V and 2 bases from J; junction bases left unmatched: 7. The CDR3 DNA follows: TGTGCCAGCAGCGAACCCCTAGCGGGGCTCACAGATACGCAGTATTTT. Its protein is CASSEPLAGLTDTQYF. The whole variable domain, remainder taken from reference TRBV9 and TRBJ2-3, is DSGVTQTPKHLITATGQRVTLRCSPRSGDLSVYWYQQSLDQGLQFLIQYYNGEERAKGNILERFSAQQFPDLHSELNLSSLELGDSALYFCASSEPLAGLTDTQYFGPGTRLTVL.

V and J are TRBV29-1 and TRBJ1-3; the D is unclear. V lost 7 bases and J lost 0, with 7 bases in between. The germline CDR1 and CDR2 sequences are SQVTM and ANQGSEA. This CDR3 region has 12 residues. DNA of the CDR3: TGCAGCGCCTGGGCCTCTGGAAACACCATATATTTT. It codes for CSAWASGNTIYF.

This chain joins TRBV14 and TRBJ2-7, with 9 bases lining up with TRBD2. J gave up 4 bases and V 1 base, and 5 bases lay outside the gene matches. This CDR3 contains 15 residues. CDR1 and CDR2 from the germline V gene are SGHDN and FVKESK. The CDR3 DNA reads TGTGCCAGCAGCCAAGTAGCGGGAGTGGATTACGAGCAGTACTTC. Protein sequence: CASSQVAGVDYEQYF.

The rearrangement joins TRBV28 to TRBJ2-5; D tentatively reads TRBD1 or TRBD2 (5 bases each). This CDR3 spans 13 amino acids. CDR1 MDHEN and CDR2 SYDVKM come from the germline V gene. V dropped 8 bases and J dropped 6 bases, with 16 bases sitting between them. The DNA of the CDR3 is TGTGCCAGCCTTTCCGGGACCTATAAGACCCAGTACTTC. Translation gives CASLSGTYKTQYF.

This clone was detected only a few times. This chain links TRBV19 with TRBJ2-1; 11 bases match TRBD1. Unmatched junction bases numbered 2, after V lost 6 bases and J lost 4 bases. The CDR3 is 14 residues long. CDR1 is LNHDA and CDR2 is SQIVND in the germline V gene (reference sequence). The CDR3 DNA is TGTGCCAGTAGCGGGACAGGGGGGTACAATGAGCAGTTCTTC. Encoded protein: CASSGTGGYNEQFF.

The genes are TRBV15 and TRBJ1-5; unclear D gene. Deletions cut 2 bases from V and 3 bases from J, with 14 bases between. In germline, CDR1 is LNHNV, CDR2 YYDKDF (reference sequence). The CDR3 is 16 amino acids. Here the CDR3 DNA reads TGTGCCACCAGCAGAAAAAGGGAATTACCCAATCAGCCCCAGCATTTT. Translating gives CATSRKRELPNQPQHF.

The chain carries TRBV6-1 and TRBJ1-1; D gene unclear. This CDR3 has 13 amino acids. Trimming removed 1 base at V and 6 bases at J, with 9 bases between. Germline CDR1 and CDR2: MNHNS and SASEGT. The CDR3 DNA sequence: TGTGCCAGCAGTGAAGAGGGTGGGGCTGAAGCTTTCTTT. Its translation: CASSEEGGAEAFF.

This chain links TRBV15 with TRBJ2-3; a weak D match, TRBD2 (6 bases). V was pared by 2 bases and J by 0 bases, with 9 bases between. The CDR3 contains 15 residues. Germline lookup yields CDR1 LNHNV and CDR2 YYDKDF (reference sequence). In nucleotides, the CDR3 is TGTGCCACCAGCAGACCGGGAGTTAGCACAGATACGCAGTATTTT. This sequence encodes CATSRPGVSTDTQYF.

The rearrangement uses TRBV25-1 and TRBJ1-4, with TRBD1 as a possible D gene (6 bases). CDR1 and CDR2 (germline): MGHDK, SYGVNS. This CDR3 comprises 15 residues. The V gene lost 0 bases and the J gene lost 8 bases, with 13 bases spanning the gap. The CDR3 loop reads CASSEYRGVDEKLFF. The CDR3 DNA is TGTGCCAGCAGTGAATATAGGGGGGTGGACGAAAAACTGTTTTTT.

The rearrangement joins TRBV12-3 or TRBV12-4 to TRBJ1-3; D is unclear. V lost 6 bases to trimming and J lost 7 bases, with 7 bases between them. This CDR3 is 11 amino acids long. The CDR3 here is CASRDHNTIYF. The DNA of the CDR3 is TGTGCCAGCAGGGACCACAACACCATATATTTT.

The CDR3 nucleotides read TGTGCCAGCAGTTTCGGCGGGACAGGGGGCGGGTACAATGAGCAGTTCTTC. Translation: CASSFGGTGGGYNEQFF. The chain employs TRBV28 and TRBJ2-1; 12 bases align to TRBD1. Trimming removed 3 bases from V and 4 bases from J; junction bases left unmatched: 7. The CDR3 length is 17 residues. Germline values: CDR1 MDHEN, CDR2 SYDVKM. Looking up the rest from reference TRBV28 and TRBJ2-1 gives the full variable domain: DVKVTQSSRYLVKRTGEKVFLECVQDMDHENMFWYRQDPGLGLRLIYFSYDVKMKEKGDIPEGYSVSREKKERFSLILESASTNQTSMYLCASSFGGTGGGYNEQFFGPGTRLTVL.

The chain joins TRBV9 to TRBJ1-3; D gene ambiguous. Germline loops: CDR1 SGDLS, CDR2 YYNGEE. Trimming removed 0 bases at V and 0 bases at J, with 7 bases between. This CDR3 has 15 amino acids. The CDR3 region is CASSVDHSSGNTIYF. CDR3 DNA sequence: TGTGCCAGCAGCGTAGATCACAGCTCTGGAAACACCATATATTTT.

CDR3 amino acids: CASSPTTGGVQPQHF. The CDR3 bases are TGTGCCAGCTCACCAACTACAGGGGGCGTCCAGCCCCAGCATTTT. The chain employs TRBV18 and TRBJ1-5; 9 nucleotides line up with TRBD1. This CDR3 region has 15 residues. CDR1 and CDR2 from the germline V gene are KGHSH and LQKENI. Trimming at V came to 2 bases and at J to 7 bases, leaving 6 bases not matched to a gene.

The V call is TRBV13, the J call TRBJ2-1; 11 nucleotides match TRBD2. V lost 2 bases and J lost 8; bases outside the gene matches: 11. The CDR3 totals 17 residues. CDR1 is PRHDT and CDR2 is FYEKMQ in the germline V gene (reference sequence). The CDR3 sequence is CASSLPVAGGVGHEQFF. The CDR3 DNA reads as TGTGCCAGCAGCTTACCCGTAGCGGGAGGGGTAGGGCATGAGCAGTTCTTC.

V gene TRBV12-3 or TRBV12-4 combines with J gene TRBJ1-2; perhaps TRBD1 as D (6 bases). CDR3 length: 12 residues. Trimming cost V 3 bases and J 8 bases, with 10 bases left between them. The CDR3 is CASSFGGAGYTF. CDR3 DNA: TGTGCCAGCAGTTTTGGGGGGGCGGGCTACACCTTC.

The chain couples TRBV3-1 (or the pseudogene TRBV3-2) to TRBJ2-7, with D tentatively TRBD1 or TRBD2 (5 bases each). Germline CDR1 is LGHDT and CDR2 is YNNKEL (reference sequence). The CDR3 runs 14 residues. Trimming left V 4 bases short and J 3 bases short, with 13 bases between. The CDR3 DNA is TGTGCCAGCAGCCTCGGGACGGGTTTCTACGAGCAGTACTTC. Protein: CASSLGTGFYEQYF.

The genes are TRBV28 and TRBJ1-2; D is ambiguous. Germline V gene data show CDR1 as MDHEN and CDR2 as SYDVKM. V lost 3 bases and J 4 bases, leaving 9 bases between the germline ends. This CDR3 has 13 residues. In DNA form, the CDR3 reads TGTGCCAGCAGTTTTGAGGTTAGCTATGGCTACACCTTC. Translating it yields CASSFEVSYGYTF.

A single count supports this clone. The chain carries TRBV27 and TRBJ2-3, with D unresolved. Trimming cost V 6 bases and J 3 bases, with 19 bases left between them. The CDR3 is 16 residues long. Germline CDR1 MNHEY, CDR2 SMNVEV (reference sequence). The chain's CDR3 is CASRPPSYPLTDTQYF. The CDR3 coding sequence is TGTGCCAGCAGGCCCCCCTCCTACCCCTTAACAGATACGCAGTATTTT.

CDR3 protein: CSASFVQGRYRTSTDTQYF. CDR3 nucleotide sequence: TGCAGTGCTAGTTTTGTGCAGGGCAGATACAGAACTAGCACAGATACGCAGTATTTT. The chain joins TRBV20-1 to TRBJ2-3, with D possibly being TRBD1 (5 bases). V lost 3 bases and J lost 0, with 25 bases in between. Germline V lookup: CDR1 DFQATT, CDR2 SNEGSKA (reference sequence). This CDR3 spans 19 amino acids.

This clone appeared a few times. The chain links TRBV6-5 to TRBJ1-1; possible D gene TRBD1, 6 bases. The ends were cut back, 0 bases at V and 0 bases at J, with 11 bases in the middle. This CDR3 has 16 residues. Germline values: CDR1 MNHEY, CDR2 SVGAGI. CDR3 bases: TGTGCCAGCAGTTACTCGTGGGACAATCTGAACACTGAAGCTTTCTTT. Translation gives CASSYSWDNLNTEAFF.

The genes are TRBV10-3 and TRBJ2-3, with 8 bases lining up with TRBD2. V trimming: 8 bases; J trimming: 4 bases; junction bases outside the gene matches: 5. The CDR3 totals 13 residues. Germline CDR1 ENHRY, CDR2 SYGVKD. The CDR3, as DNA: TGTGCCATCGGCAGCGGGAGTGCAGATACGCAGTATTTT. It specifies CAIGSGSADTQYF.

The rearrangement links TRBV10-3 to TRBJ2-7, with D uncertain. Germline loops: CDR1 ENHRY, CDR2 SYGVKD. The length of the CDR3 is 11 residues. Trimming pared 4 bases from V and 3 bases from J, leaving 4 bases between. The CDR3 here is CAISGNYEQYF. CDR3 coding DNA: TGTGCCATCAGTGGGAACTACGAGCAGTACTTC.

This chain uses TRBV28 with TRBJ1-1; the D is unclear. Germline V lookup: CDR1 MDHEN, CDR2 SYDVKM. With 6 bases removed from V and 0 bases from J, the gap between germline ends came to 5 bases. The CDR3 runs 12 residues. The CDR3 protein is CASRLMNTEAFF. The CDR3 DNA is TGTGCCAGCAGGCTTATGAACACTGAAGCTTTCTTT.

The chain employs TRBV9 and TRBJ2-7; tentatively, D is TRBD2 (6 bases). The CDR3 extends over 15 amino acids. Germline values: CDR1 SGDLS, CDR2 YYNGEE. Trimming shortened V by 0 bases and J by 0 bases, and 10 bases separated the two germline ends. The CDR3 sequence is CASSVAIGSSYEQYF. Written as DNA, the CDR3 is TGTGCCAGCAGCGTAGCTATCGGGAGCTCCTACGAGCAGTACTTC.

The gene calls are TRBV6-4 and TRBJ2-3, with a possible D match to TRBD1 (6 bases). Looked up from germline, CDR1 is MRHNA and CDR2 is SNTAGT. The length of the CDR3 is 14 residues. V was clipped by 3 bases and J by 3 bases, with 10 bases between them. The CDR3 bases are TGTGCCAGCAGTGAAGGGCAGGGGACAGATACGCAGTATTTT. Amino acid sequence: CASSEGQGTDTQYF.

This clone has just one count. CDR3 sequence: CAWSGGGQGYGYTF. The CDR3, as DNA: TGTGCCTGGAGTGGAGGAGGACAGGGCTATGGCTACACCTTC. The chain employs TRBV30 and TRBJ1-2; 8 bases match TRBD1. The CDR3 loop spans 14 amino acids. With 1 base clipped from V and 4 bases from J, the junction kept 5 bases outside the gene matches. In germline, CDR1 is GTSNPN, CDR2 SVGIG (reference sequence). The full variable domain, completed using reference TRBV30 and TRBJ1-2, is SQTIHQWPATLVQPVGSPLSLECTVEGTSNPNLYWYRQAAGRGLQLLFYSVGIGQISSEVPQNLSASRPQDRQFILSSKKLLLSDSGFYLCAWSGGGQGYGYTFGSGTRLTVV.

The J gene is TRBJ2-7, the V gene TRBV5-1; D is possibly TRBD2 (5 bases). V dropped 1 base and J dropped 3 bases, with 8 bases sitting between them. The CDR3 loop spans 13 amino acids. Looked up from germline, CDR1 is SGHRS and CDR2 is YFSETQ. CDR3 nucleotides: TGCGCCAGCAGCTTGACCCGGGGCTACGAGCAGTACTTC. Its translation: CASSLTRGYEQYF.